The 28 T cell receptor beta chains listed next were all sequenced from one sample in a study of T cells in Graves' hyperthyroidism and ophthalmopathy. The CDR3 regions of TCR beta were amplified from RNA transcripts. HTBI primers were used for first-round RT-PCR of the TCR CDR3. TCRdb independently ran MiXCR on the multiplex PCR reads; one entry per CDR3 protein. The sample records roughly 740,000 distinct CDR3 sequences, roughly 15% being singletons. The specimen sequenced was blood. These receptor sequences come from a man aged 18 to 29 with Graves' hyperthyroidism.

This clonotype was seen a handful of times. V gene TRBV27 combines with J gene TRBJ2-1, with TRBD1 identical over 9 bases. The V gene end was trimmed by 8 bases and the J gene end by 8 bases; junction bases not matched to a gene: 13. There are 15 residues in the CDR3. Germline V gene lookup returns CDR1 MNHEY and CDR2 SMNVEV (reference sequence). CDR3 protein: CASAPGYRGLDEQFF. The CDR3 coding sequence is TGTGCCAGCGCACCGGGGTACAGGGGGCTCGATGAGCAGTTCTTC.

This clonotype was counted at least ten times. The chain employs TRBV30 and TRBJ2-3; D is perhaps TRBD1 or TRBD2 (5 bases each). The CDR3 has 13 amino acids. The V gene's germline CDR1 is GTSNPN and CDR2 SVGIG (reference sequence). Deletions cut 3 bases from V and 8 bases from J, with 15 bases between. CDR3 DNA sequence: TGTGCCTGGAGCGGGACGCAGGTAGTTACGCAGTATTTT. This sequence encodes CAWSGTQVVTQYF.

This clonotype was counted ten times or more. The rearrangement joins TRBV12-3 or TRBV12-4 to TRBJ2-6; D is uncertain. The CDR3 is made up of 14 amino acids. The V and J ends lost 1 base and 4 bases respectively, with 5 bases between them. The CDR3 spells CASSLGGGANVLTF. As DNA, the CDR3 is TGTGCCAGCAGTTTAGGAGGAGGGGCCAACGTCCTGACTTTC.

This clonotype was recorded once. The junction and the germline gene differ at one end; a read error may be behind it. For the CDR3, the DNA is TGTGCCAGCAGTCATGACAGGGGGCAGGTGGATACGCGGTATTTT. This gives the protein CASSHDRGQVDTRYF. J is TRBJ2-3 and V is TRBV6-9, with 10 nucleotides matching TRBD1. Germline CDR1 and CDR2: MNHGY and SVAAGI. The CDR3 runs 15 residues.

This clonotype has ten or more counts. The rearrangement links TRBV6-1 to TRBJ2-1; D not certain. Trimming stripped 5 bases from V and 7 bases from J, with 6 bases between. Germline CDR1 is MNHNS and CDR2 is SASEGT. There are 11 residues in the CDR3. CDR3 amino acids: CASSNGNEQFF. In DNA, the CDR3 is TGTGCCAGCAGTAACGGGAATGAGCAGTTCTTC.

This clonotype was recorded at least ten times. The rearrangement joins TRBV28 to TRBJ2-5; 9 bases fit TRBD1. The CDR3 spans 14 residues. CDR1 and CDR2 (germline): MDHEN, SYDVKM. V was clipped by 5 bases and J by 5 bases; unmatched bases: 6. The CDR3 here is CASSTGTGRETQYF. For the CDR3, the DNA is TGTGCCAGCAGTACCGGGACAGGGCGGGAGACCCAGTACTTC.

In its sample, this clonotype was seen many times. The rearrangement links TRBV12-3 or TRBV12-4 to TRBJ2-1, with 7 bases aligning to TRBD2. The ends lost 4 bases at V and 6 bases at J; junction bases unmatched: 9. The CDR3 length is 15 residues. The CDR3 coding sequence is TGTGCCAGCAGTTCCAGTGGGGAGGGATCCAATGAGCAGTTCTTC. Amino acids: CASSSSGEGSNEQFF.

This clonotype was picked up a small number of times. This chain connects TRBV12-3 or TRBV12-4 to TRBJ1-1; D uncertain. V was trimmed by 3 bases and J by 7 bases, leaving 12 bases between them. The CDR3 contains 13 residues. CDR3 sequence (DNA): TGTGCCAGCAGTTTTTTGATAGAAGATGAAGCTTTCTTT. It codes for CASSFLIEDEAFF.

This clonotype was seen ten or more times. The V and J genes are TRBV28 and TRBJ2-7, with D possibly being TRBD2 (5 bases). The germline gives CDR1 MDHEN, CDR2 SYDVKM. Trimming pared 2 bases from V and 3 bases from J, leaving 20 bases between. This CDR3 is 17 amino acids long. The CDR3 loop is CASSLHKVERSNYEQYF. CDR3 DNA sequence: TGTGCCAGCAGTTTACATAAGGTCGAGCGGAGCAACTACGAGCAGTACTTC.

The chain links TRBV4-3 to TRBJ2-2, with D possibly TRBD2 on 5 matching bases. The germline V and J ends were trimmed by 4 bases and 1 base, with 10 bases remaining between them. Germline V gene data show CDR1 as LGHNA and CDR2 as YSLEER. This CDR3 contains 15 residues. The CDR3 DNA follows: TGCGCCAGCAGCCCCGGGAACGAGAACACCGGGGAGCTGTTTTTT. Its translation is CASSPGNENTGELFF.

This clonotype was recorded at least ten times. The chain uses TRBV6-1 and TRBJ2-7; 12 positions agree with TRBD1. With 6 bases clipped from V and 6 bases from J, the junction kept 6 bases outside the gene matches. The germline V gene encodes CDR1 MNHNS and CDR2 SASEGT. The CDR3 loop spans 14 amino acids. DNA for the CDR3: TGTGCCAGCAGGCCCGGGACAGGGGGCGCCGAGCAGTACTTC. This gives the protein CASRPGTGGAEQYF.

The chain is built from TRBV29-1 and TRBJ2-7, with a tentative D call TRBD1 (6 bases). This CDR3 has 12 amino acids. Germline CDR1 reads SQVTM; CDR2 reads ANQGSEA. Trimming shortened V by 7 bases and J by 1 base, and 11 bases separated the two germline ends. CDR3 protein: CSAGDGSYEQYF. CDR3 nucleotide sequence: TGCAGCGCAGGGGACGGGTCCTACGAGCAGTACTTC.

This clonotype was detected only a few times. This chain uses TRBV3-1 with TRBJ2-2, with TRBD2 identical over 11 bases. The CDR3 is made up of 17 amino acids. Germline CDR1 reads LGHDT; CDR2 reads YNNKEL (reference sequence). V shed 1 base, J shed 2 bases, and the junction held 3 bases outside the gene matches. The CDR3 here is CASSQGLAGLNTGELFF. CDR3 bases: TGTGCCAGCAGCCAAGGACTAGCGGGACTAAACACCGGGGAGCTGTTTTTT.

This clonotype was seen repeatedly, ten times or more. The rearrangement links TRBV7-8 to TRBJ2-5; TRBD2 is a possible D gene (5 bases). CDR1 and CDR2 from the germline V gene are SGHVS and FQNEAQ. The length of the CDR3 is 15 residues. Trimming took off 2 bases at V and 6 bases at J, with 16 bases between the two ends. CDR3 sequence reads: CASSLSGRGRQTQYF. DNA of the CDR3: TGTGCCAGCAGCTTATCGGGTCGAGGGCGCCAGACCCAGTACTTC.

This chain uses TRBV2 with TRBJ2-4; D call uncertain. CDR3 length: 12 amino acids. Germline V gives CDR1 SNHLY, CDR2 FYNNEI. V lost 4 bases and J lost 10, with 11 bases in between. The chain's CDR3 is CASSVGPNIQYF. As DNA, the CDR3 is TGTGCCAGCAGTGTGGGTCCGAATATTCAGTACTTC.

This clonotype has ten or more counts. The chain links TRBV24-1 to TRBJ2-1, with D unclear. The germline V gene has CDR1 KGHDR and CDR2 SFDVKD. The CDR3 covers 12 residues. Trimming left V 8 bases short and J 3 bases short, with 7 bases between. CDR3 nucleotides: TGTGCCACCACAGACCGCTACAATGAGCAGTTCTTC. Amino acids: CATTDRYNEQFF.

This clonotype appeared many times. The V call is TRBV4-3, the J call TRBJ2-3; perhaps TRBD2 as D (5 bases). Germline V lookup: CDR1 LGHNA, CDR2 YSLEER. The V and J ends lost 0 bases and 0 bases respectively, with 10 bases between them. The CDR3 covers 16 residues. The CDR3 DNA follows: TGCGCCAGCAGCCAAGATGAACGGGATAGCACAGATACGCAGTATTTT. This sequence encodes CASSQDERDSTDTQYF.

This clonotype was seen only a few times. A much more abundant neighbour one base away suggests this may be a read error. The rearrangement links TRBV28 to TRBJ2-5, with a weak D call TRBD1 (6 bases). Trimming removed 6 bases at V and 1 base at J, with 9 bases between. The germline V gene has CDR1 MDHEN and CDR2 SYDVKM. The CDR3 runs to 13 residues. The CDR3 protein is CASRGTCQETQYF. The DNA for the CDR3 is TGTGCCAGCAGGGGGACATGCCAAGAGACCCAGTACTTC.

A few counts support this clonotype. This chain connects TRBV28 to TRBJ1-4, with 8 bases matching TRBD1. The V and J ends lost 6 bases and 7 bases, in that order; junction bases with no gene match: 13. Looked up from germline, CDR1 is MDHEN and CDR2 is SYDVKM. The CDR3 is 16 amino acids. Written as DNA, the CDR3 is TGTGCCAGCAGGGGCGAAGGCAGGGGGCAGGCTGAAAAACTGTTTTTT. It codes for CASRGEGRGQAEKLFF.

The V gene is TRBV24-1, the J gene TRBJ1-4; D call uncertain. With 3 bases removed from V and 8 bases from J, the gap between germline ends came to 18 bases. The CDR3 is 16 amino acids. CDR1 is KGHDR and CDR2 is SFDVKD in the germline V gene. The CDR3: CATSDPRGSPREKLFF. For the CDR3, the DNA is TGTGCCACCAGTGATCCCCGCGGGAGCCCTCGGGAAAAACTGTTTTTT.

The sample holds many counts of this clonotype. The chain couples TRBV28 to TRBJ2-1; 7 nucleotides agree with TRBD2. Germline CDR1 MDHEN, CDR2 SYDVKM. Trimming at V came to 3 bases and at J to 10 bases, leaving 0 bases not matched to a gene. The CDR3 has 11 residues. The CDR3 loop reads CASSFSGEQFF. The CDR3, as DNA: TGTGCCAGCAGTTTTAGCGGGGAGCAGTTCTTC.

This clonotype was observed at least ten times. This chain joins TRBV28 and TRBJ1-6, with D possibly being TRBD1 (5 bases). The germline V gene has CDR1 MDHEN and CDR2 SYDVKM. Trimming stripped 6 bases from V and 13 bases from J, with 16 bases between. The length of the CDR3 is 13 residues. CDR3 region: CASRPGRTTPLHF. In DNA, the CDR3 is TGTGCCAGCAGACCGGGACGGACGACGCCCCTCCACTTT.

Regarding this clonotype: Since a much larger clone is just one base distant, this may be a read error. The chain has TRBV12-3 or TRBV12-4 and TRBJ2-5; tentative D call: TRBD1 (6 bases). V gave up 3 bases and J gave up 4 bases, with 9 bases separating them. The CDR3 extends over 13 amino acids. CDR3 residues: CASSFPRGETQYF. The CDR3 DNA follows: TGTGCCAGCAGTTTCCCCAGGGGAGAGACCCAGTACTTC.

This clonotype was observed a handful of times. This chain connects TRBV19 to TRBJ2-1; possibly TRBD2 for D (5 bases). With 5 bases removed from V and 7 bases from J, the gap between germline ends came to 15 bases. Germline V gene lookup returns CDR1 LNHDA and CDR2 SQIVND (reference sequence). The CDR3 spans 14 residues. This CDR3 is CASSSSDWKNEQFF. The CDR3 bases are TGTGCCAGTAGTTCCTCGGACTGGAAGAATGAGCAGTTCTTC. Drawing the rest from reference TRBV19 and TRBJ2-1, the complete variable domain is DGGITQSPKYLFRKEGQNVTLSCEQNLNHDAMYWYRQDPGQGLRLIYYSQIVNDFQKGDIAEGYSVSREKKESFPLTVTSAQKNPTAFYLCASSSSDWKNEQFFGPGTRLTVL.

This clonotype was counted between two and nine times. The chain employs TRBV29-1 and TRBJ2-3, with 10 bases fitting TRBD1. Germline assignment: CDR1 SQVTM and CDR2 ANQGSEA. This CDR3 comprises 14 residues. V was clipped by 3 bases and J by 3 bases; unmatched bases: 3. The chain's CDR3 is CSVEDRGKTDTQYF. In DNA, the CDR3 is TGCAGCGTTGAGGACAGGGGGAAGACAGATACGCAGTATTTT.

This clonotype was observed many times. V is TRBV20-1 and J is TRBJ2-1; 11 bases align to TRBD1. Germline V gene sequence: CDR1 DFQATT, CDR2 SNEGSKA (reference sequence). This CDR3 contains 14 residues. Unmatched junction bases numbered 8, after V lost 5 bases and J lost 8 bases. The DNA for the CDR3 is TGCAGTGCTCGGACAGGGGGCGACCGGGATGAGCAGTTCTTC. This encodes CSARTGGDRDEQFF.

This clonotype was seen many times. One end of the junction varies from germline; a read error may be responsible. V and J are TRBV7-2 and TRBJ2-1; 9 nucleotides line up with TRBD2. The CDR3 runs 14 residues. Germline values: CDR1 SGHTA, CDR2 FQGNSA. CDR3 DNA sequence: TGTGCCAGCAGCCTAGCGGGACAGAACAATGAGCAGTTCTTC. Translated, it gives CASSLAGQNNEQFF.

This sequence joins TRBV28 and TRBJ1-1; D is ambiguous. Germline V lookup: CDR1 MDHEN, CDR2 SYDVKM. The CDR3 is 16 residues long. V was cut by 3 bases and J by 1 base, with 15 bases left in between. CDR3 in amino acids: CASSLEGSPENTEAFF. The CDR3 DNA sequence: TGTGCCAGCAGTTTGGAGGGCAGTCCTGAGAACACTGAAGCTTTCTTT.